This TCR beta chain was identified in a study of T cells in localized non-small cell lung cancer. Study observations and caveats: Of the top 100 tumor clones, median 57 were in adjacent lung, some 30 among its top 100. Tumor showed lower T cell clonality than uninvolved adjacent lung, where it was highest.

This CDR3 is built from 14 residues. CDR1 is SNHLY and CDR2 is FYNNEI in the germline V gene. The V end lost 4 bases, the J end lost 1 base, and 10 bases lay between the germline ends. Here immunoSEQ multiplex PCR was the method, and the copy in TCRdb shows in-frame clones only, minus some. The sample has over 30,000 clones; over 75% are singletons. For this clone: Its antigen remains unknown.

The gene calls are TRBV2 and TRBJ1-1; D not certain. The specimen comprised peripheral blood, sampled before any cancer treatment. The receptor was derived from a male donor older than 55 with stage III lung adenocarcinoma. The CDR3 DNA is TGTGCCAGCAGTGTGGCCAGGACGAACACTGAAGCTTTCTTT. Its protein is CASSVARTNTEAFF.